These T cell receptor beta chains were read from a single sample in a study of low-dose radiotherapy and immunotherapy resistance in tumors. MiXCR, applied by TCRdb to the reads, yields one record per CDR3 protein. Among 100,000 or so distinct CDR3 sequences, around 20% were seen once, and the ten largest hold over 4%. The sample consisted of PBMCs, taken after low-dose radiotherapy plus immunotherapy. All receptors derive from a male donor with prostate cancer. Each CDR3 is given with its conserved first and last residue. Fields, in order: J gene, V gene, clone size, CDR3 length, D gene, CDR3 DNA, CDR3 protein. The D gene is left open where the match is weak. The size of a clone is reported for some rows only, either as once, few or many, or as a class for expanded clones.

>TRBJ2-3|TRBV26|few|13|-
TGTGCCGGAGGAGCGCGGAACACAGATACGCAGTATTTT
CAGGARNTDTQYF
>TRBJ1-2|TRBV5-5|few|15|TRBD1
TGTGCCAGCAGCTCAGGACAGGGCCCAAACTATGGCTACACCTTC
CASSSGQGPNYGYTF
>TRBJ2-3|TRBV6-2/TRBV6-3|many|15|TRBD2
TGTGCCAGCAGTTACAGCGGGGTAGGGGTTGATACGCAGTATTTT
CASSYSGVGVDTQYF
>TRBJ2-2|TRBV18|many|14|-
TGTGCCAGCTCACCAACTGCCCACACCGGGGAGCTGTTTTTT
CASSPTAHTGELFF
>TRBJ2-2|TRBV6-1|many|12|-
TGTGCCAGCAGTTACGGCACCGGGGAGCTGTTTTTT
CASSYGTGELFF
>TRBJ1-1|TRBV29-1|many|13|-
TGCAGCGCGGAGAGGGAGTTGAACACTGAAGCTTTCTTT
CSAERELNTEAFF
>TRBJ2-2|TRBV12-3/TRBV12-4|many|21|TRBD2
TGTGCCAGCAGTTCGGGACTAGCGGGGGGCCGAACCTCCCCGACGACCGGGGAGCTGTTTTTT
CASSSGLAGGRTSPTTGELFF
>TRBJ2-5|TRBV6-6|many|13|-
TGTGCCAGCAGTTATTCCCACCAAGAGACCCAGTACTTC
CASSYSHQETQYF
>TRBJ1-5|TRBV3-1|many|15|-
TGTGCCAGCAGCCAAGGGGCAGGGTCGGGGCAGCCCCAGCATTTT
CASSQGAGSGQPQHF
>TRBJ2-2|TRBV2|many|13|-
TGTGCCAGCAGGCGACCGAGGACCGGGGAGCTGTTTTTT
CASRRPRTGELFF
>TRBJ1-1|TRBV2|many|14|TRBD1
TGTGCCAGTTTAACAGGGGCCCGAAACACTGAAGCTTTCTTT
CASLTGARNTEAFF
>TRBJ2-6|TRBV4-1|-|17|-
TGCGCCAGCAGCCAAGGGAGGGAGGCGGCGGGGGCCAACGCCATGACTTTC
CASSQGREAAGANAMTF
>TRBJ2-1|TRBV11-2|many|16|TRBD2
TGTGCCAGCAGCTTAGTGGCTAGCGGGATTTACAATGAGCAGTTCTTC
CASSLVASGIYNEQFF
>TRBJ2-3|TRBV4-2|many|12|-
TGTGCCAGCAGCCCCCAGTTAGATACGCAGTATTTT
CASSPQLDTQYF
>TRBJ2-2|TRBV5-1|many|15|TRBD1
TGCGCCAGCAGCTTGAGGGGGCGCGACACCGGGGAGCTGTTTTTT
CASSLRGRDTGELFF
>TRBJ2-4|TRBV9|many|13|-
TGTGCCAGCAGCGCGGCGGGGTTAGACATTCAGTACTTC
CASSAAGLDIQYF
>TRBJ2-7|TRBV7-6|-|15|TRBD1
TGTGCCAGCAGCGCAGACAGGGAAGTTCTCTACGAGCAGTACTTC
CASSADREVLYEQYF
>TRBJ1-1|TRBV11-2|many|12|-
TGTGCCAGCAGCTTTAGTCAGGAGGGAGCTTTCTTT
CASSFSQEGAFF
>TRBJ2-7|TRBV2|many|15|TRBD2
TGTGCCAGCAGAGCCACTAGCGGGGGACCCTACGAGCAGTACTTC
CASRATSGGPYEQYF
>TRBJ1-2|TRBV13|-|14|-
TGTGCCAGCAGCTCTTTGACAGGTTCTCATGGCTACACCTTC
CASSSLTGSHGYTF
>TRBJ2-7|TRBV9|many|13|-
TGTGCCAGCAGCCCCCAGGGATTGCACGAGCAGTACTTC
CASSPQGLHEQYF
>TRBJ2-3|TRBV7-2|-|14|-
TGTGCCAGCAGCCCCGGGGGACCGCGGGATACGCAGTATTTT
CASSPGGPRDTQYF
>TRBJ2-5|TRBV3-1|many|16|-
TGTGCCAGCAGCCAAGACTATGGGGCCAGATTCGAGACCCAGTACTTC
CASSQDYGARFETQYF
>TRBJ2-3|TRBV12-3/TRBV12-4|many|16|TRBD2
TGTGCCAGCAGTTTAGGGCTAGCGGGGGGGGCAGATACGCAGTATTTT
CASSLGLAGGADTQYF
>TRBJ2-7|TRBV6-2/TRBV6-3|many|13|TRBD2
TGTGCCAGCAGTGAAGGCGAAAGCGGGGTGGAGTACTTC
CASSEGESGVEYF
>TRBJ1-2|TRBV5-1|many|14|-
TGCGCCAGCAGCCAAGGCGTCGGGAACTATGGCTACACCTTC
CASSQGVGNYGYTF
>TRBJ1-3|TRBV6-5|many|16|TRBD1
TGTGCCAGCAGTTACGGAACAGGGGCGGCTGGAAACACCATATATTTT
CASSYGTGAAGNTIYF
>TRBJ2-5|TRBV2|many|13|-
TGTGCCAGCAGGATGGAAAGCGGAGAGACCCAGTACTTC
CASRMESGETQYF
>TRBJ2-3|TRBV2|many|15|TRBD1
TGTGCCAGCAGTACCGACAGGGGTAGCACAGATACGCAGTATTTT
CASSTDRGSTDTQYF
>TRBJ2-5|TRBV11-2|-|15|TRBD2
TGTGCCAGCAGCCTCAGCGGGGGGATACAAGAGACCCAGTACTTC
CASSLSGGIQETQYF
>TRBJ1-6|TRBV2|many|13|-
TGTGCCAGCAATCCTACCCGGGATTCACCCCTCCACTTT
CASNPTRDSPLHF
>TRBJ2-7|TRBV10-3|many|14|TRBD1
TGTGCCTCCGGGAACGACAGGGGGCTCGTCGAGCAGTACTTC
CASGNDRGLVEQYF
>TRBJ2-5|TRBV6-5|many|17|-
TGTGCCAGCAGTTACTCGATGGGTACCGGCCGGAAAGAGACCCAGTACTTC
CASSYSMGTGRKETQYF
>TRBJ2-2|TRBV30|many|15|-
TGTGCCTGGAGTGTGGGTGGCAGGGGCACCGGGGAGCTGTTTTTT
CAWSVGGRGTGELFF
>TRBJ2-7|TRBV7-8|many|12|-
TGTGCCAGCAGTCCCCAAGGGCGGGAGCAGTACTTC
CASSPQGREQYF
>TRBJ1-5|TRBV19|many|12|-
TGTGCCAGTAGGGAAGGAAATCAGCCCCAGCATTTT
CASREGNQPQHF
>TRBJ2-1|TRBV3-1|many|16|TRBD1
TGTGCCAGCAGCCTTTCGGACAGGGGCCCCTCAGATGAGCAGTTCTTC
CASSLSDRGPSDEQFF
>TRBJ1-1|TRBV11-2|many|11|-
TGTGCCAGCAGCCCGTGGGATGAAGCTTTCTTT
CASSPWDEAFF
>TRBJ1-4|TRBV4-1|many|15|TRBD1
TGCGCCAGCAGCCAACCGGGACAGGGTAATGAAAAACTGTTTTTT
CASSQPGQGNEKLFF
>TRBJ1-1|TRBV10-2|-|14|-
TGCGCCAGCATTGGGGGGCAGGGGAACACTGAAGCTTTCTTT
CASIGGQGNTEAFF
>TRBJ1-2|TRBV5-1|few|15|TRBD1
TGCGCCAGCAGCTTGAGGACAGGACTCGGCTATGGCTACACCTTC
CASSLRTGLGYGYTF
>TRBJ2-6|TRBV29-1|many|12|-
TGCAGCGGGTCCTCTGGGGCCAACGTCCTGACTTTC
CSGSSGANVLTF
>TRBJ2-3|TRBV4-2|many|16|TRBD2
TGTGCCAGCAGCCAAGTAGCGGGGGGGCCCACAGATACGCAGTATTTT
CASSQVAGGPTDTQYF